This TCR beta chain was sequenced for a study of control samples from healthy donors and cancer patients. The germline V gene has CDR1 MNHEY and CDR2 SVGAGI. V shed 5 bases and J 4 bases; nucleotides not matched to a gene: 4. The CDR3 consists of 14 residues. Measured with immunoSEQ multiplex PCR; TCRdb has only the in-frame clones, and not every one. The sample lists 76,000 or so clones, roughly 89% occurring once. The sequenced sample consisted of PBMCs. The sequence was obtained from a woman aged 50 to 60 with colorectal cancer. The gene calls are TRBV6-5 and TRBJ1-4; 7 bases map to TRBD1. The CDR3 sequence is CASSQGGNNEKLFF. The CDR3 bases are TGTGCCAGCAGTCAGGGGGGTAATAATGAAAAACTGTTTTTT.